A selection of T cell receptor beta chains follows, all from one sample in a study of immune evolution from preneoplasia to lung adenocarcinoma. TCRdb keeps only in-frame clones here, not all; method: immunoSEQ multiplex PCR. The sample carries some 8,000 clones, 72% recorded once. Sequencing input: FFPE lung adenocarcinoma in situ tissue. All receptors come from a donor aged 70 or over with lung adenocarcinoma. Some clones in this sample may be carry-over from other donors' samples. Each CDR3 is given with its conserved first and last residue. Each record gives: D gene, clone size, J gene, V gene, CDR3 protein, CDR3 DNA. A D gene is named only where the DNA matches it firmly. For some rows the clone size is stated as once, few or many, or as a class when expanded; others skip it.

>.|.|TRBJ1-2|TRBV29-1
CSAREASNYGYTF
TGCAGCGCTCGGGAGGCCTCTAACTATGGCTACACCTTC
>TRBD1|.|TRBJ2-3|TRBV7-2
CASSLVSRSGGHTDTQYF
TGTGCCAGCAGCTTAGTTTCGCGTTCAGGGGGCCACACAGATACGCAGTATTTT
>.|.|TRBJ2-2|TRBV5-5
CASSSDITNTGELFF
TGTGCCAGCAGCTCGGACATAACGAACACCGGGGAGCTGTTTTTT
>TRBD1|.|TRBJ2-3|TRBV19
CASSAGQGGTDTQYF
TGTGCCAGTAGTGCGGGACAGGGGGGCACAGATACGCAGTATTTT
>.|.|TRBJ2-5|TRBV30
CAWSIQETQYF
TGTGCCTGGAGCATACAAGAGACCCAGTACTTC
>TRBD2|few|TRBJ2-5|TRBV27
CASSPGVIAGAQETQYF
TGTGCCAGCAGCCCGGGGGTCATAGCGGGGGCACAAGAGACCCAGTACTTC
>.|.|TRBJ1-2|TRBV4-1
CASSQDRGVGYTF
TGCGCCAGCAGCCAAGATCGAGGGGTCGGCTACACCTTC
>TRBD1|.|TRBJ2-6|TRBV5-5
CASSLEGAPGANVLTF
TGTGCCAGCAGCTTGGAGGGGGCGCCTGGGGCCAACGTCCTGACTTTC
>.|.|TRBJ1-1|TRBV30
CAWSVGWGNTEAFF
TGTGCCTGGAGTGTAGGCTGGGGGAACACTGAAGCTTTCTTT
>.|.|TRBJ1-2|TRBV6-1
CASSGDGYTF
TGTGCCAGCAGTGGAGATGGCTACACCTTC
>TRBD1|.|TRBJ2-1|TRBV11-3
CASSPGTVNEQFF
TGTGCCAGCAGCCCCGGGACAGTTAATGAGCAGTTCTTC
>.|.|TRBJ1-5|TRBV7-8
CASSLVPISNQPQHF
TGTGCCAGCAGCTTAGTACCGATTAGCAATCAGCCCCAGCATTTT
>.|.|TRBJ2-5|TRBV7-8
CASSPTETQYF
TGTGCCAGCAGCCCCACGGAGACCCAGTACTTC
>.|.|TRBJ1-4|TRBV7-6
CASSLGVGGTEKLFF
TGTGCCAGCAGCTTAGGGGTAGGGGGGACTGAAAAACTGTTTTTT
>.|.|TRBJ1-5|TRBV15
CATSRGSGFSNQPQHF
TGTGCCACCAGCAGAGGCAGTGGGTTTAGCAATCAGCCCCAGCATTTT
>.|.|TRBJ1-6|TRBV5-1
CASSPLGRTISPLHF
TGCGCCAGCAGCCCCCTGGGACGGACAATTTCACCCCTCCACTTT
>.|.|TRBJ1-2|TRBV19
CASSDPGHIAGYTF
TGTGCCAGTAGTGATCCGGGACACATCGCTGGCTACACCTTC
>TRBD2|.|TRBJ2-5|TRBV7-9
CAGVTSGTYQETQYF
TGTGCCGGAGTGACTAGCGGGACCTACCAAGAGACCCAGTACTTC
>.|.|TRBJ2-7|TRBV30
CARSRAVSYEQYF
TGTGCCCGGTCCCGAGCGGTCTCCTACGAGCAGTACTTC
>.|.|TRBJ1-1|TRBV29-1
CSVPRGDSEAFF
TGCAGCGTCCCGAGGGGTGACTCTGAAGCTTTCTTT
>.|few|TRBJ1-1|TRBV18
CASSLTTVMKEAFF
TGTGCCAGCTCACTAACGACAGTCATGAAGGAAGCTTTCTTT
>.|.|TRBJ1-1|TRBV5-4
CASSLGTEAFF
TGTGCCAGCAGCTTGGGTACTGAAGCTTTCTTT
>TRBD2|.|TRBJ2-3|TRBV28
CASSRGGGHGDTQYF
TGTGCCAGCAGCCGGGGGGGAGGGCACGGAGATACGCAGTATTTT
>.|once|TRBJ2-3|TRBV7-9
CASSLVGDTQYF
TGTGCCAGCAGCTTGGTTGGAGATACGCAGTATTTT
>.|.|TRBJ2-4|TRBV5-4
CASSRTAGGNIQYF
TGTGCCAGCAGCCGAACGGCCGGTGGAAACATTCAGTACTTC
>.|medium-sized|TRBJ1-1|TRBV14
CASSQVGGAVAEAFF
TGTGCCAGCAGCCAAGTCGGAGGGGCGGTTGCTGAAGCTTTCTTT
>.|.|TRBJ2-1|TRBV7-6
CASSFLQGGHEQFF
TGTGCCAGCAGCTTTCTACAGGGAGGCCATGAGCAGTTCTTC